The entry that follows covers one T cell receptor (beta chain) sequence. The sample originates from a study of cytomegalovirus exposure and HLA in healthy donors. The PCR was carried out with 60 Vbeta primers and 13 Jbeta primers. This table comes from immunoSEQ multiplex PCR, and its TCRdb copy is limited to in-frame clones, with some not included. The repertoire includes 120,000 or so clones, 17% of them detected once, and 2.9% sits in the top ten. The donors comprised healthy bone marrow donors. Nominal health characterized the donors when sampled, though unrecorded immune exposures were likely. This TCR came from a female donor in good health and CMV-seropositive. Sample: PBMCs.

Here the CDR3 DNA reads TGTGCCAGCACCCTAGGGAGGCTAAGCTTTAATGAGCAGTTCTTC. The encoded protein is CASTLGRLSFNEQFF. The chain carries TRBV28 and TRBJ2-1, with TRBD2 as a possible D gene (6 bases). The germline gives CDR1 MDHEN, CDR2 SYDVKM. The CDR3 has 15 residues. V lost 7 bases to trimming and J lost 7 bases, with 20 bases between them. The full variable domain, with the rest looked up from reference TRBV28 and TRBJ2-1, is DVKVTQSSRYLVKRTGEKVFLECVQDMDHENMFWYRQDPGLGLRLIYFSYDVKMKEKGDIPEGYSVSREKKERFSLILESASTNQTSMYLCASTLGRLSFNEQFFGPGTRLTVL.